Below are 2 T cell receptor beta chains sequenced from a single sample in a study of T cells expressing NK-cell markers. Following a re-call of the 5' RACE reads, TCRdb has one entry per CDR3 protein and lacks DNA. This specimen shows about 460,000 distinct CDR3 sequences; the ten leading clones hold more than 1.4%. Sequencing was performed on blood T cells: a sorted CD56 or NKG2C T cell subset, CD4+ or CD8+ T cells, or bulk PBMC T cells (not recorded which). These receptors were taken from a woman in her forties or fifties in good health.

V is TRBV5-1 and J is TRBJ2-7; the D gene TCRdb calls, TRBD1, cannot be checked with no DNA. Germline V gene data show CDR1 as SGHRS and CDR2 as YFSETQ. The CDR3 covers 15 residues. The CDR3 protein is CASSLEGTDFYEQYF.

The chain joins TRBV5-6 to TRBJ2-1; the D call from TCRdb, TRBD2, cannot be confirmed without DNA. This CDR3 has 16 amino acids. Germline-derived CDR1 and CDR2 are SGHDT and YYEEEE. The CDR3 spells CASSQEAGLLYNEQFF.